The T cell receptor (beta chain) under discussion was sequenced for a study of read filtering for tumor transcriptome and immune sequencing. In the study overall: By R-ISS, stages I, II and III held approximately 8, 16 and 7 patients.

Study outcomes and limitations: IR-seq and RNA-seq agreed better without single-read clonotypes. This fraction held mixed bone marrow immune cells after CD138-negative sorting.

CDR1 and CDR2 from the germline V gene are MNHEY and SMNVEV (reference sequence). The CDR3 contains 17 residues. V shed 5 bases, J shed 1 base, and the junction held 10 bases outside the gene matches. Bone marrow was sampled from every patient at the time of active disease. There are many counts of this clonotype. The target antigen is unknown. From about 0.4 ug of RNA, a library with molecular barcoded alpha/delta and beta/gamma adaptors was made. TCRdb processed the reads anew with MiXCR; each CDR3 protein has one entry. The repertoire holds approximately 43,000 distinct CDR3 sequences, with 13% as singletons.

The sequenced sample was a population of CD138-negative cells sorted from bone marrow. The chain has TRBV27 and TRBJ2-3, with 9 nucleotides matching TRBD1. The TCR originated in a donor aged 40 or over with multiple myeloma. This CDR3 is CASSPTGTGTRTDTQYF. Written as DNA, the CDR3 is TGTGCCAGCAGTCCAACGGGGACAGGGACCCGCACAGATACGCAGTATTTT.